This T cell receptor (beta chain) was identified in a study of shared clonotypes between healthy human individuals. As for the study in general: The donors, two women and three men, were aged 18 to 49. Whole-study results and caveats: Naive subsets generally had larger estimated richness than memory subsets. Clonotypes that were shared across a handful of donors made up roughly 5.2% of naive CD4 clonotypes.

The CDR3 consists of 14 residues. The V gene's germline CDR1 is ENHRY and CDR2 SYGVKD. All participating donors were Caucasian adults from Nashville, Tennessee. The data were produced by immunoSEQ multiplex PCR, yet TCRdb's version contains in-frame clones alone and is incomplete. The table lists some 980,000 clones, approximately 80% of them singletons. Remarks on this clone: The antigen remains unidentified. Germline and junction disagree at one end, which may indicate a read error.

The J gene is TRBJ2-5, the V gene TRBV10-3, with 9 bases fitting TRBD2. This TCR was recovered from a man in his late teens or twenties in good health. The sequenced sample consisted of memory CD4+ T cells sorted from blood. This sample's subset: CD45RA-negative fraction. The CDR3 protein is CATRDSGGQEAQYF. CDR3 DNA sequence: TGTGCCACCAGAGATAGCGGGGGACAAGAGGCCCAGTACTTC.